A selection of T cell receptor beta chains follows, all from one sample in a study of cytomegalovirus exposure and HLA in healthy donors. Clones were sequenced by immunoSEQ multiplex PCR, and TCRdb holds only the in-frame ones, with some missing. The table lists some 91,000 clones, approximately 76% of them singletons. The specimen was PBMCs. These receptors originate from a man aged 35 to 55 in good health and CMV-seropositive. The CDR3 runs from the conserved cysteine through the conserved F or W. The D gene is left open where the match is weak. Rows may omit the clone size; those that give it use once, few, many or a size class.

j_gene | v_gene | abundance | d_gene | CDR3aa | CDR3nt
TRBJ2-2 | TRBV19 | NA | NA | CASSTLTGELFF | TGTGCCAGTAGTACCCTCACCGGGGAGCTGTTTTTT
TRBJ1-2 | TRBV18 | few | NA | CASSPGEAARIPYGYTF | TGTGCCAGCTCGCCAGGGGAGGCAGCTCGCATACCTTATGGCTACACCTTC
TRBJ1-1 | TRBV14 | NA | NA | CASSPYGGGLNTEAFF | TGTGCCAGCAGCCCCTATGGTGGGGGGTTGAACACTGAAGCTTTCTTT
TRBJ2-1 | TRBV5-1 | few | TRBD1 | CASSLGTGGYNEQFF | TGCGCCAGCAGCCTCGGGACAGGGGGCTACAATGAGCAGTTCTTC
TRBJ1-2 | TRBV6-1 | NA | NA | CASSVGRLYGYTF | TGTGCCAGCAGTGTCGGCAGACTCTATGGCTACACCTTC
TRBJ1-4 | TRBV19 | few | NA | CASSRGLATNEKLFF | TGTGCCAGTAGCAGGGGACTAGCAACTAATGAAAAACTGTTTTTT
TRBJ2-7 | TRBV27 | NA | NA | CASSPLERRRTHEQYF | TGTGCCAGCAGTCCCCTTGAACGGAGACGTACCCACGAGCAGTACTTC
TRBJ1-1 | TRBV7-9 | NA | NA | CASSLGRGEAFF | TGTGCCAGCAGCTTAGGGCGAGGTGAAGCTTTCTTT
TRBJ2-7 | TRBV11-2 | few | NA | CASSEDYEQYF | TGTGCCAGCAGCGAGGATTACGAGCAGTACTTC
TRBJ2-7 | TRBV2 | NA | NA | CASLQGIHEQYF | TGTGCCAGCCTCCAGGGAATCCACGAGCAGTACTTC
TRBJ2-1 | TRBV19 | NA | TRBD2 | CASSITSGIYNEQFF | TGTGCCAGTAGTATTACTAGCGGGATCTACAATGAGCAGTTCTTC
TRBJ2-3 | TRBV25-1 | NA | TRBD1 | CASSDRDRGRTDTQYF | TGTGCCAGCAGTGATCGGGACAGGGGGCGCACAGATACGCAGTATTTT
TRBJ2-3 | TRBV10-1 | NA | NA | CASSDSRVKDTQYF | TGCGCCAGCAGTGATTCCCGGGTCAAGGATACGCAGTATTTT
TRBJ2-7 | TRBV7-2 | NA | TRBD2 | CASSLDASSGSFYEQYF | TGTGCCAGCAGCTTAGACGCGTCTAGCGGGAGCTTTTACGAGCAGTACTTC
TRBJ2-5 | TRBV29-1 | NA | NA | CSATTGQETQYF | TGCAGCGCTACAACGGGTCAAGAGACCCAGTACTTC
TRBJ2-7 | TRBV6-1 | NA | NA | CASSDVRGTSEEQYF | TGTGCCAGCAGTGACGTAAGGGGGACAAGTGAAGAGCAGTACTTC
TRBJ2-3 | TRBV7-2 | NA | TRBD2 | CASSLGIGRPDTQYF | TGTGCCAGCAGCTTAGGGATCGGGAGGCCAGATACGCAGTATTTT
TRBJ1-1 | TRBV7-8 | NA | TRBD1 | CATKTGPNTEAFF | TGTGCCACCAAGACAGGGCCGAACACTGAAGCTTTCTTT
TRBJ2-7 | TRBV29-1 | NA | NA | CSGGAGSYEQYF | TGCAGCGGGGGAGCTGGATCCTACGAGCAGTACTTC
TRBJ1-3 | TRBV5-4 | NA | TRBD1 | CASSPDRVNTIYF | TGTGCCAGCAGCCCCGACAGGGTCAACACCATATATTTT
TRBJ2-1 | TRBV18 | once | TRBD1 | CASSLDRGSSYNEQFF | TGTGCCAGCTCACTTGACAGGGGTAGCTCCTACAATGAGCAGTTCTTC
TRBJ1-1 | TRBV9 | few | TRBD1 | CASSVERDRVNTEAFF | TGTGCCAGCAGCGTAGAGCGAGACAGGGTGAACACTGAAGCTTTCTTT
TRBJ2-3 | TRBV28 | NA | TRBD2 | CASSLLGTSGRALDTQYF | TGTGCCAGCAGTTTATTGGGGACTAGCGGGAGGGCCCTAGATACGCAGTATTTT
TRBJ1-5 | TRBV28 | NA | NA | CASSFYRNQPQHF | TGTGCCAGCAGTTTCTACCGGAATCAGCCCCAGCATTTT
TRBJ2-6 | TRBV5-1 | few | NA | CASSLSGFGANVLTF | TGCGCCAGCAGCTTGAGCGGGTTTGGGGCCAACGTCCTGACTTTC
TRBJ1-1 | TRBV5-1 | NA | TRBD1 | CASRPGQPNTEAFF | TGCGCCAGCAGACCGGGACAGCCGAACACTGAAGCTTTCTTT
TRBJ2-3 | TRBV5-4 | NA | NA | CASNHRWGNTDTQYF | TGTGCCAGCAACCATCGGTGGGGCAACACAGATACGCAGTATTTT
TRBJ1-5 | TRBV18 | NA | TRBD1 | CASSPSGQGAYQPQHF | TGTGCCAGCTCACCGTCGGGACAGGGGGCTTATCAGCCCCAGCATTTT
TRBJ1-4 | TRBV28 | once | NA | CASLGPGSGKLFF | TGTGCCAGTCTGGGTCCAGGGTCTGGAAAACTGTTTTTT
TRBJ1-2 | TRBV10-3 | few | NA | CAISEGTSPAYGYTF | TGTGCCATCAGTGAGGGGACATCCCCGGCATATGGCTACACCTTC